This TCR beta chain was captured in a study of early T cells in non-severe SARS-CoV-2 infection. TCRdb ran MiXCR on the 5' RACE reads and lists one entry per CDR3 protein. Of some 66,000 distinct CDR3 sequences in the sample, 8% to 9.5% were seen once. There are a few counts of this clonotype. J was trimmed by 0 bases and V by 7 bases; bases with no gene match: 4. CDR1 and CDR2 from the germline V gene are ENHRY and SYGVKD. The CDR3 is 14 residues long. The material sequenced was whole blood. The chain has TRBV10-3 and TRBJ2-3; the match to TRBD1 covers 7 bases. This TCR came from an adult who was a healthcare worker with PCR-confirmed SARS-CoV-2 infection or an uninfected control (not recorded which). In DNA form, the CDR3 reads TGTGCCATCAAGACAGGGAGTAGCACAGATACGCAGTATTTT. Translated, it gives CAIKTGSSTDTQYF.